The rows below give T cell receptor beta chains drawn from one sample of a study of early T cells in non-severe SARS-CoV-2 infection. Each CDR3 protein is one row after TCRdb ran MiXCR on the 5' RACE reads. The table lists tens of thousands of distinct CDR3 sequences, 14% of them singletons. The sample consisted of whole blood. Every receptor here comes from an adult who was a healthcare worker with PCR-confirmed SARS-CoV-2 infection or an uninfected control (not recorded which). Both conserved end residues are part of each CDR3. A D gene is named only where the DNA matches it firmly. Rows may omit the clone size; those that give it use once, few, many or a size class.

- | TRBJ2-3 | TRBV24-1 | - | CATSAEADTQYF | TGTGCCACCAGCGCAGAAGCAGATACGCAGTATTTT
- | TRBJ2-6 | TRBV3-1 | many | CASSHLLRGGPRSGANVLTF | TGTGCCAGCAGCCATCTCCTAAGGGGGGGGCCACGCTCTGGGGCCAACGTCCTGACTTTC
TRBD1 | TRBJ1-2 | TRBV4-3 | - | CASSQGSSGTGANYGYTF | TGCGCCAGCAGCCAAGGGTCTTCCGGGACAGGGGCTAACTATGGCTACACCTTC
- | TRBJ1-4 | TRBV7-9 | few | CASSPGVKLFF | TGTGCCAGCAGCCCAGGGGTAAAACTGTTTTTT
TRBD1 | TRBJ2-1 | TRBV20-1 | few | CSGDRVRENEQFF | TGCAGTGGTGACAGGGTTCGAGAGAATGAGCAGTTCTTC
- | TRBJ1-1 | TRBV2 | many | CASSVGLNTEAFF | TGTGCCAGCAGTGTCGGTCTGAACACTGAAGCTTTCTTT
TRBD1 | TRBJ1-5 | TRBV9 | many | CASSVGQDNQPQHF | TGTGCCAGCAGCGTGGGACAGGACAATCAGCCCCAGCATTTT
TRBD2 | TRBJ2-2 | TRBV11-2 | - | CASSITSGGTGELFF | TGTGCCAGCAGCATAACTAGCGGGGGCACCGGGGAGCTGTTTTTT
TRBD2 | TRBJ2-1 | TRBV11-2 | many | CASSLRGSNEQFF | TGTGCCAGCAGCTTGCGGGGGAGCAATGAGCAGTTCTTC
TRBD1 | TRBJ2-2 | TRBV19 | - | CASKEGQGYTGELFF | TGTGCCAGTAAGGAGGGACAGGGGTACACCGGGGAGCTGTTTTTT
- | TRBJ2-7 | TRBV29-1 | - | CSVDSGQREQYF | TGCAGCGTTGATTCCGGACAGCGCGAGCAGTACTTC
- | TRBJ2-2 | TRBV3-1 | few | CASSQVSLGGPNTGELFF | TGTGCCAGCAGCCAAGTTAGCCTCGGTGGCCCGAACACCGGGGAGCTGTTTTTT
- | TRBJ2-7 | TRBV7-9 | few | CASSPTQGTYEQYF | TGTGCCAGCAGTCCCACTCAGGGAACCTACGAGCAGTACTTC
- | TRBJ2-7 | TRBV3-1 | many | CASSQPGQPSYEQYF | TGTGCCAGCAGCCAGCCGGGCCAGCCCTCCTACGAGCAGTACTTC
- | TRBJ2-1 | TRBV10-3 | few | CAISETLGSYNEQFF | TGTGCCATCAGTGAAACCCTCGGATCCTACAATGAGCAGTTCTTC
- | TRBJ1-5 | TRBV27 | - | CASGKQVGNQPQHF | TGTGCCAGCGGAAAACAGGTGGGCAATCAGCCCCAGCATTTT
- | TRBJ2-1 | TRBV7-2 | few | CASSLSGGGYNEQFF | TGTGCCAGCAGCTTATCGGGGGGCGGCTACAATGAGCAGTTCTTC
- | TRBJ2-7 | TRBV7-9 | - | CASSRGTASYEQYF | TGTGCCAGCAGCCGGGGGACAGCGAGCTACGAGCAGTACTTC
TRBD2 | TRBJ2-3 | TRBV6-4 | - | CASSDEAGTTDTQYF | TGTGCCAGCAGTGACGAAGCGGGGACCACAGATACGCAGTATTTT
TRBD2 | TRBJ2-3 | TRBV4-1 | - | CASSQVAAGGTSTDTQYF | TGCGCCAGCAGCCAAGTAGCAGCGGGGGGGACTAGCACAGATACGCAGTATTTT
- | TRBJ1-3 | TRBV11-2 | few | CASSSLTPGAIYF | TGTGCCAGCAGCTCCCTGACCCCCGGGGCCATATATTTT
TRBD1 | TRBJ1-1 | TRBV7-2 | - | CASSLEYLTGGNTEAFF | TGTGCCAGCAGCTTGGAGTACCTTACAGGGGGCAATACTGAAGCTTTCTTT
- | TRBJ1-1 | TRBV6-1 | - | CASSAVPEAFF | TGTGCCAGCAGTGCGGTTCCTGAAGCTTTCTTT
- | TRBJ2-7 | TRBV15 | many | CATSRGTSDTSYEQYF | TGTGCCACCAGCAGAGGGACGTCGGACACCTCCTACGAGCAGTACTTC
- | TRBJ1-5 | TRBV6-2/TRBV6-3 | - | CASSSDLGPQHF | TGTGCCAGCAGTTCGGACCTGGGGCCCCAGCATTTT
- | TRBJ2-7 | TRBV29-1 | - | CSVVRASYEQYF | TGCAGCGTTGTGCGGGCCTCCTACGAGCAGTACTTC
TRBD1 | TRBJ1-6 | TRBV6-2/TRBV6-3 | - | CATLRLAGQYNSPLHF | TGTGCCACCCTTCGTTTGGCGGGACAGTATAATTCACCCCTCCACTTT
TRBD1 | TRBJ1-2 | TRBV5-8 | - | CASSLGLTGKNGYTF | TGTGCCAGCAGCTTGGGGCTGACAGGGAAAAATGGCTACACCTTC
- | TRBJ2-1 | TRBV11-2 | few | CASSSTLTRPSYNEQFF | TGTGCCAGCAGCTCCACGCTAACTAGACCCTCCTACAATGAGCAGTTCTTC
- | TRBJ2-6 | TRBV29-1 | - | CSFLNTGANVLTF | TGCAGCTTCCTCAATACTGGGGCCAACGTCCTGACTTTC
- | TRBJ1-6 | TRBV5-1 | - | CASSLEPQGNSPLHF | TGCGCCAGCAGCTTGGAGCCCCAGGGTAATTCACCCCTCCACTTT
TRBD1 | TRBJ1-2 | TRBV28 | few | CASVSDILRQGDNYGYTF | TGTGCCAGCGTATCTGACATCCTCCGACAGGGGGATAACTATGGCTACACCTTC
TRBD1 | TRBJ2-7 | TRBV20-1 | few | CSAAILTGGAYEQYF | TGCAGTGCTGCCATATTAACAGGGGGCGCCTACGAGCAGTACTTC
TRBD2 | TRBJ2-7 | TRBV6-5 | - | CASSPIAGVYEQYF | TGTGCCAGCAGTCCCATAGCGGGAGTCTACGAGCAGTACTTC
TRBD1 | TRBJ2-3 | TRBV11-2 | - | CASSLELQGGTDTQYF | TGTGCCAGCAGCTTAGAGTTACAGGGGGGCACAGATACGCAGTATTTT
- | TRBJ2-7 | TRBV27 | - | CASSLGRSSAYEQYF | TGTGCCAGCAGTTTAGGACGCAGCTCAGCCTACGAGCAGTACTTC
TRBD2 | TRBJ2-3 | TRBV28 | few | CASSSRGLAGSTDTQYF | TGTGCCAGCAGTTCCCGGGGTCTAGCGGGGTCCACAGATACGCAGTATTTT
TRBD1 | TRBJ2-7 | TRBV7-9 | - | CASRPGQGRYEQYF | TGTGCCAGCAGGCCCGGACAGGGCCGGTACGAGCAGTACTTC
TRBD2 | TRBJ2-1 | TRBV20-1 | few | CSNPAGGRNEQFF | TGCAGCAACCCCGCGGGGGGCCGCAATGAGCAGTTCTTC
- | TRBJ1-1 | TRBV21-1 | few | CASSKSTGSWCNTEAFF | TGTGCCAGCAGCAAGTCCACAGGGAGTTGGTGCAACACTGAAGCTTTCTTT
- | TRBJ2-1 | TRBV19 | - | CASSGGTPLSNEQFF | TGTGCCAGTAGCGGCGGCACTCCCCTTTCGAATGAGCAGTTCTTC
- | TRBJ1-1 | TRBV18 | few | CASSPFRNTEAFF | TGTGCCAGCTCACCTTTCCGTAACACTGAAGCTTTCTTT
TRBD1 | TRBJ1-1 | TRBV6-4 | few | CASSVNRGTEAFF | TGTGCCAGCAGTGTGAACAGGGGCACTGAAGCTTTCTTT
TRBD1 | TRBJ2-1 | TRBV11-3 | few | CASSLFRDRETGNEQFF | TGTGCCAGCAGCTTGTTCCGGGACAGGGAGACTGGGAATGAGCAGTTCTTC
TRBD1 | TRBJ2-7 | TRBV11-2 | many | CASSPQGGQAREQYF | TGTGCCAGCAGCCCACAGGGTGGACAGGCTAGGGAGCAGTACTTC
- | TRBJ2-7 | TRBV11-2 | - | CASSLGLQSYEQYF | TGTGCCAGCAGCTTAGGACTTCAGAGCTACGAGCAGTACTTC
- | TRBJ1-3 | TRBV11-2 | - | CASSLGDARSENTIYF | TGTGCCAGCAGCTTAGGGGACGCCCGCTCTGAAAACACCATATATTTT
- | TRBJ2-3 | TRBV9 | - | CASSEDTDTQYF | TGTGCCAGCAGCGAAGACACAGATACGCAGTATTTT
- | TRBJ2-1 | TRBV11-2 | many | CASSLGENEQFF | TGTGCCAGCAGCTTAGGGGAGAATGAGCAGTTCTTC
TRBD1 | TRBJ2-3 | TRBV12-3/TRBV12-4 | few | CASRHANRGPSDTQYF | TGTGCCAGCAGACACGCTAACAGGGGGCCCAGCGATACGCAGTATTTT
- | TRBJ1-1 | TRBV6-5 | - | CASGYPDTEAFF | TGTGCCAGCGGGTACCCGGACACTGAAGCTTTCTTT
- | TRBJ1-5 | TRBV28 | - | CASSSPGRGSNQPQHF | TGTGCCAGCAGTTCTCCGGGGAGGGGTAGCAATCAGCCCCAGCATTTT
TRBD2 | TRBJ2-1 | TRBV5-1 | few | CASSGGTSGGSSYNEQFF | TGCGCCAGCAGCGGCGGGACTAGCGGGGGGAGCTCCTACAATGAGCAGTTCTTC
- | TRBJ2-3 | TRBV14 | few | CASSHGTSTLLDGDTQYF | TGTGCCAGCAGCCACGGGACTTCCACCCTCCTCGACGGGGATACGCAGTATTTT
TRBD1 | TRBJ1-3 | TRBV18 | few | CASSVDRDPSRNTIYF | TGTGCCAGCTCAGTCGACAGGGATCCATCTCGGAACACCATATATTTT
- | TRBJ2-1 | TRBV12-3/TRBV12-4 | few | CASSFEWGYNEQFF | TGTGCCAGCAGTTTCGAATGGGGCTACAATGAGCAGTTCTTC
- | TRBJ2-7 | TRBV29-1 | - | CSASRDYEQYF | TGCAGTGCTAGTAGAGACTACGAGCAGTACTTC
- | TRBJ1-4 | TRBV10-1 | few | CASSDAGENEKLFF | TGCGCCAGCAGTGACGCGGGGGAAAATGAAAAACTGTTTTTT
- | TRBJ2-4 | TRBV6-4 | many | CASSEQEGQNIQYF | TGTGCCAGCAGTGAGCAAGAGGGGCAAAACATTCAGTACTTC